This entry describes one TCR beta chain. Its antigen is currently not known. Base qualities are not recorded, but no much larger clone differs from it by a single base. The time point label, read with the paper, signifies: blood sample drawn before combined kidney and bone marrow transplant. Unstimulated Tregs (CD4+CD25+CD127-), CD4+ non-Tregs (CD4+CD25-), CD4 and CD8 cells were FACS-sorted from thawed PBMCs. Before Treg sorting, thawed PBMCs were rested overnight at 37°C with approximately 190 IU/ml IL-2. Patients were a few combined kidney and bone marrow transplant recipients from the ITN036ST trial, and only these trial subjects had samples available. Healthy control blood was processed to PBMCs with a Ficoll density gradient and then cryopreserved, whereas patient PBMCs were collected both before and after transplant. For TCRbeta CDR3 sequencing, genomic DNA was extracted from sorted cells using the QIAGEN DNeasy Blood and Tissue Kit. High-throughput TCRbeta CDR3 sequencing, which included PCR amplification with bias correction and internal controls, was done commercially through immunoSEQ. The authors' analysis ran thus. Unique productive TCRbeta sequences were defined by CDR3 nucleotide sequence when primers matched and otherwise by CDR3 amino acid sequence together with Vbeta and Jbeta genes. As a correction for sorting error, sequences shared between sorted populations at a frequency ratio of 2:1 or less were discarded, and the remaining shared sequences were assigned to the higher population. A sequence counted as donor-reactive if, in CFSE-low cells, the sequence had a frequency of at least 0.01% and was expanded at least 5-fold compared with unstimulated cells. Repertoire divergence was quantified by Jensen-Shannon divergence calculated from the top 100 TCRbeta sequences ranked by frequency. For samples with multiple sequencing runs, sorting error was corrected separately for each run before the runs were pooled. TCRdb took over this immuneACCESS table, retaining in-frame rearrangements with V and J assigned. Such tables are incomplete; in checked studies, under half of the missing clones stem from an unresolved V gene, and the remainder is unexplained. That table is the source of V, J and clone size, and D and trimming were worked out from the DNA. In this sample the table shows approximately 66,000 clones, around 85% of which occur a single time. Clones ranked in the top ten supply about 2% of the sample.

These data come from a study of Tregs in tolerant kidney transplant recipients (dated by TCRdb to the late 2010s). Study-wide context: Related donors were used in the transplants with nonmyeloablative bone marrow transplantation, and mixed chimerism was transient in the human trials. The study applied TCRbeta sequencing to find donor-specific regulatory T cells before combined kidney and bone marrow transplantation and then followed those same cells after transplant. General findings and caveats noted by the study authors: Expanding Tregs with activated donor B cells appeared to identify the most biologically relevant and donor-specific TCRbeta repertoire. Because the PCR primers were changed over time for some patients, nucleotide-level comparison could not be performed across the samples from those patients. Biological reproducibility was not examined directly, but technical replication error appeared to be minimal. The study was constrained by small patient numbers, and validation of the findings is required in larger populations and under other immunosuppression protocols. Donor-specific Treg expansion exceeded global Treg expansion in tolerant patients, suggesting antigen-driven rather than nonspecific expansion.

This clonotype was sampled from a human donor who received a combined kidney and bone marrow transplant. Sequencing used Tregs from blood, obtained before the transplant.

The CDR3 sequence is CASSFGQGANQPQHF. The nucleotide sequence reads as follows: TGTGCCAGCAGCTTTGGACAGGGGGCAAATCAGCCCCAGCATTTT. The receptor chain draws on TRBV5-5 and TRBJ1-5; the central 11 bases match TRBD1. From the germline V gene (reference sequence), CDR1 is SGHKS and CDR2 is YYEKEE. The CDR3 covers 15 residues, taking in both the cysteine and the phenylalanine. Of all the DNA, just the CDR3 is kept, 45 bases in frame from base 1. Germline trimming: 2 bases from V, 4 bases from J; junction bases outside gene matches: 2. Where the CDR3 stops, the reference TRBV5-5 and TRBJ1-5 genes take over; the full variable domain is DAGVTQSPTHLIKTRGQQVTLRCSPISGHKSVSWYQQVLGQGPQFIFQYYEKEERGRGNFPDRFSARQFPNYSSELNVNALLLGDSALYLCASSFGQGANQPQHFGDGTRLSIL.